These 9 T cell receptor beta chains were all obtained from the same sample, sequenced in a study of post-analysis software for immune sequencing data. Study-wide results and limits: About 5 TRBV segments appeared more often in patients than in controls, and TRBV5-6, TRBV5-1 and TRBV20-1 were among these.

Their specific antigens are unknown. Unique molecular identifiers were present in the TCR beta cDNA libraries. MiXCR, applied by TCRdb to the PCR reads, yields one record per CDR3 protein. The sample gives a few hundred thousand distinct CDR3 sequences, 30% to 45% of which show up once; 13% is in the top ten. The sequenced sample consisted of blood. These receptors originate from a girl between 5 and 17 years old with multiple sclerosis.

This clonotype was seen a handful of times. V and J are TRBV10-3 and TRBJ1-4; 9 positions match TRBD1. The CDR3 consists of 13 residues. From germline, CDR1 is ENHRY and CDR2 SYGVKD. J gave up 8 bases and V 11 bases, and 9 bases lay outside the gene matches. CDR3 protein: CAASGQGGEKLFF. CDR3 DNA sequence: TGTGCCGCCTCGGGACAGGGTGGCGAAAAACTGTTTTTT.

This clonotype has more than one count but fewer than ten. CDR3 bases: TGTGCCAGCAGCTACGTGGGGGGAGCCCCGAACACTGAAGCTTTCTTT. Protein: CASSYVGGAPNTEAFF. The chain has TRBV6-5 and TRBJ1-1; a weak D match, TRBD1 (5 bases). CDR1 and CDR2 (germline): MNHEY, SVGAGI. This CDR3 has 16 residues. Trimming left V 6 bases short and J 1 base short, with 18 bases between.

This clonotype turned up a few times. The CDR3 loop reads CSVGYMNTEAFF. CDR3 DNA sequence: TGCAGCGTTGGGTACATGAACACTGAAGCTTTCTTT. This chain uses TRBV29-1 with TRBJ1-1; D ambiguous. Looked up from germline, CDR1 is SQVTM and CDR2 is ANQGSEA. The length of the CDR3 is 12 residues. Trimming stripped 4 bases from V and 0 bases from J, with 6 bases between.

The chain combines TRBV24-1 with TRBJ2-3, with a weak D call TRBD1 (5 bases). CDR1 is KGHDR, CDR2 SFDVKD, per germline. The V gene lost 3 bases and the J gene lost 1 base, with 7 bases spanning the gap. The CDR3 covers 14 residues. The CDR3 reads CATSDPRGTDTQYF. The CDR3 region has the DNA TGTGCCACCAGTGATCCCAGGGGCACAGATACGCAGTATTTT.

At least ten counts were recorded for this clonotype. The rearrangement uses TRBV12-3 or TRBV12-4 and TRBJ2-7, with 8 bases that match TRBD2. The CDR3 spans 14 residues. Trimming took 5 bases from V and 2 from J; bases not matched to a gene: 5. The CDR3 is CASSLVAGTYEQYF. DNA of the CDR3: TGTGCCAGCAGTCTGGTAGCGGGGACCTACGAGCAGTACTTC.

This clonotype turned up a few times. This chain uses TRBV6-5 with TRBJ1-6, with 8 bases lining up with TRBD1. The CDR3 length is 15 residues. The V gene end was trimmed by 8 bases and the J gene end by 5 bases; junction bases not matched to a gene: 8. Germline assignment: CDR1 MNHEY and CDR2 SVGAGI. This CDR3 reads CASLPNRGNNSPLHF. Here the CDR3 DNA reads TGTGCCAGCTTACCAAACAGGGGGAATAATTCACCCCTCCACTTT.

The V call is TRBV12-3 or TRBV12-4, the J call TRBJ2-3, with D perhaps matching TRBD2 (7 bases). With 8 bases removed from V and 4 bases from J, the gap between germline ends came to 13 bases. The CDR3 totals 13 residues. CDR3 sequence (DNA): TGTGCCAGCGGGGGGGCGGGAGCAGATACGCAGTATTTT. It is translated as CASGGAGADTQYF.

The rearrangement links TRBV6-1 to TRBJ2-1, with 7 bases identical to TRBD1. Germline-derived CDR1 and CDR2 are MNHNS and SASEGT. There are 12 residues in the CDR3. V shed 7 bases and J 9 bases; nucleotides not matched to a gene: 6. This CDR3 is CASTHRTGEQFF. The CDR3 DNA reads as TGTGCCAGCACCCATAGGACAGGTGAGCAGTTCTTC.

This chain uses TRBV6-2 or TRBV6-3 with TRBJ1-2; D might be TRBD1 (5 bases). The CDR3 is 15 residues long. V shed 2 bases and J shed 8 bases, with 18 bases lying between them. From germline, CDR1 is MNHEY and CDR2 SVGEGT. In DNA, the CDR3 is TGTGCCAGCAGTTACCAGGGTTTCTCTTCGGGAGGCTACACCTTC. This translates into CASSYQGFSSGGYTF.